The T cell receptor beta chain under discussion was sequenced for a study of early T cells in non-severe SARS-CoV-2 infection. Germline V gene data show CDR1 as KGHDR and CDR2 as SFDVKD. The CDR3 extends over 15 amino acids. The V gene lost 5 bases and the J gene lost 0 bases, with 11 bases spanning the gap. This clonotype occurred many times. Each CDR3 protein is one row after TCRdb ran MiXCR on the 5' RACE reads. The sample has about 52,000 distinct CDR3 sequences, 11% seen once. Sequencing used whole blood. The receptor was derived from an adult who was a healthcare worker with PCR-confirmed SARS-CoV-2 infection or an uninfected control (not recorded which). This sequence joins TRBV24-1 and TRBJ2-3; a weak D match, TRBD2 (6 bases). CDR3 region: CATSVRGPSTDTQYF. DNA of the CDR3: TGTGCCACCAGTGTGCGGGGACCTAGCACAGATACGCAGTATTTT.